Below are 29 T cell receptor beta chains sequenced from a single sample in a study of response to subunit inactivated influenza vaccine. TCRdb independently ran MiXCR on the RT-PCR reads; one entry per CDR3 protein. The data contain 540,000 or so distinct CDR3 sequences, 13% of them singletons. The sample was PBMCs from blood, taken about 40 days after vaccination. The receptors here all came from a man in his fifties who received an inactivated influenza vaccine.

Comment on this clonotype: This could be a read error, since a much larger clone is one nucleotide away. V gene TRBV28 combines with J gene TRBJ2-5, with 8 bases fitting TRBD2. The V segment lost 6 bases and the J segment 1 base; nucleotides outside the gene matches: 4. Germline loops: CDR1 MDHEN, CDR2 SYDVKM. The CDR3 sequence is 14 residues long. The CDR3 loop is CASSFTSGQETQYF. CDR3 in DNA: TGTGCCAGCAGCTTCACTAGCGGCCAAGAGACCCAGTACTTC.

This clonotype occurred a few times. This chain joins TRBV2 and TRBJ2-7, with a weak D call TRBD1 (5 bases). The CDR3 loop spans 13 amino acids. The germline V gene encodes CDR1 SNHLY and CDR2 FYNNEI. V was clipped by 4 bases and J by 3 bases, with 10 bases between them. CDR3 loop: CASSVDRGYEQYF. In DNA, the CDR3 is TGTGCCAGCAGTGTGGATAGGGGCTACGAGCAGTACTTC.

The rearrangement joins TRBV4-2 to TRBJ1-2, with TRBD1 as a possible D gene (5 bases). With 0 bases removed from V and 2 bases from J, the gap between germline ends came to 13 bases. CDR1 LGHNA and CDR2 YNFKEQ come from the germline V gene. This CDR3 is 16 amino acids long. DNA of the CDR3: TGTGCCAGCAGCCAAGAGGGCCAGGGCGCAAACTATGGCTACACCTTC. Translation gives CASSQEGQGANYGYTF.

This clonotype came up many times. The chain joins TRBV7-2 to TRBJ2-3; 15 nucleotides agree with TRBD2. V lost 4 bases and J lost 1; bases outside the gene matches: 3. The CDR3 extends over 17 amino acids. Germline CDR1 SGHTA, CDR2 FQGNSA. CDR3: CASSSGLAGGRTDTQYF. The CDR3 DNA is TGTGCCAGCAGCTCGGGACTAGCGGGGGGACGCACAGATACGCAGTATTTT.

The chain has TRBV7-8 and TRBJ2-7; 8 bases match TRBD1. Per the germline V gene, CDR1 is SGHVS and CDR2 is FQNEAQ. The CDR3 loop spans 15 amino acids. J gave up 3 bases and V 0 bases, and 4 bases lay outside the gene matches. The CDR3 DNA follows: TGTGCCAGCAGCTTAGCGACAGACAGGGGCTACGAGCAGTACTTC. Translating gives CASSLATDRGYEQYF. Variable domain in full (rest from reference TRBV7-8 and TRBJ2-7): GAGVSQSPRYKVAKRGQDVALRCDPISGHVSLFWYQQALGQGPEFLTYFQNEAQLDKSGLPSDRFFAERPEGSVSTLKIQRTQQEDSAVYLCASSLATDRGYEQYFGPGTRLTVT.

The rearrangement joins TRBV7-9 to TRBJ2-1, with D perhaps TRBD1 (6 bases). Between the trimmed V and J ends, which lost 10 bases and 7 bases, there was a span of 20 bases. The CDR3 covers 14 residues. Germline CDR1 reads SEHNR; CDR2 reads FQNEAQ (reference sequence). CDR3 sequence reads: CANRSPGTRNEQFF. CDR3 nucleotide sequence: TGTGCCAACAGATCGCCCGGGACAAGAAATGAGCAGTTCTTC.

The V call is TRBV29-1, the J call TRBJ2-1; 7 bases are shared with TRBD2. Germline V CDR1 and CDR2: SQVTM, ANQGSEA. V shed 1 base, J shed 14 bases, and the junction held 11 bases outside the gene matches. The CDR3 runs 13 residues. The CDR3 is CSVEVGEGRRKFF. In DNA form, the CDR3 reads TGCAGCGTTGAAGTCGGGGAGGGGCGCAGGAAGTTCTTC.

This clonotype has a handful of counts. The chain couples TRBV20-1 to TRBJ2-2; 7 bases map to TRBD1. CDR1 DFQATT and CDR2 SNEGSKA come from the germline V gene (reference sequence). This CDR3 is built from 15 residues. Trimming at V came to 3 bases and at J to 3 bases, leaving 7 bases not matched to a gene. The CDR3, as DNA: TGCAGTGCTAGTTCTATGACAGGGTACACCGGGGAGCTGTTTTTT. It is translated as CSASSMTGYTGELFF.

The chain is built from TRBV3-1 and TRBJ2-1; 7 bases are shared with TRBD2. Germline CDR1 and CDR2: LGHDT and YNNKEL (reference sequence). This CDR3 region has 14 residues. Trimming took 2 bases from V and 5 from J; bases not matched to a gene: 3. The CDR3 loop is CASSQLAADNEQFF. CDR3 in DNA: TGTGCCAGCAGCCAACTAGCGGCGGACAATGAGCAGTTCTTC.

This clonotype was recorded many times. V is TRBV7-2 and J is TRBJ2-6; no reliable D call. V was trimmed by 4 bases and J by 1 base, leaving 14 bases between them. The CDR3 sequence is 17 residues long. Per the germline V gene, CDR1 is SGHTA and CDR2 is FQGNSA. The CDR3 bases are TGTGCCAGCAGCTACCGTGGACCGTTATCTGGGGCCAACGTCCTGACTTTC. Protein product: CASSYRGPLSGANVLTF.

The sample holds many counts of this clonotype. This chain joins TRBV3-1 and TRBJ2-7; 7 nucleotides agree with TRBD2. CDR1 and CDR2 from the germline V gene are LGHDT and YNNKEL (reference sequence). V was clipped by 0 bases and J by 3 bases; unmatched bases: 11. This CDR3 is built from 17 residues. The CDR3 DNA reads as TGTGCCAGCAGCCAAGATAGACTAGCCAACTTCTACTACGAGCAGTACTTC. Amino acid sequence: CASSQDRLANFYYEQYF.

This clonotype came up many times. This chain connects TRBV28 to TRBJ1-6, with 7 positions matching TRBD1. This CDR3 comprises 16 residues. The germline gives CDR1 MDHEN, CDR2 SYDVKM. V shed 6 bases and J 0 bases; nucleotides not matched to a gene: 5. In nucleotides, the CDR3 is TGTGCCAGCAGGATCCGGGACAGCTCCTATAATTCACCCCTCCACTTT. Translated: CASRIRDSSYNSPLHF.

This clonotype was seen more than once but under ten times. The chain has TRBV14 and TRBJ2-3; the D call may be TRBD1 or TRBD2 (5 bases each). Germline V gene lookup returns CDR1 SGHDN and CDR2 FVKESK. Trimming took 4 bases from V and 2 from J, leaving 16 bases between them. The CDR3 is made up of 16 amino acids. CDR3 sequence: CASSPGTPRFTDTQYF. CDR3 nucleotide sequence: TGTGCCAGCAGCCCGGGGACGCCCCGGTTCACAGATACGCAGTATTTT.

There are a few counts of this clonotype. The CDR3 nucleotides read TGTGCCAGCAGACGGGACAGCTCTGGGGCCAACGTCCTGACTTTC. This gives the protein CASRRDSSGANVLTF. This chain uses TRBV7-9 with TRBJ2-6, with 7 bases that match TRBD1. Trimming removed 6 bases from V and 0 bases from J; junction bases left unmatched: 2. CDR1 and CDR2 from the germline V gene are SEHNR and FQNEAQ (reference sequence). The CDR3 consists of 15 residues.

V gene TRBV12-3 or TRBV12-4 combines with J gene TRBJ1-1; possible D gene TRBD1, 6 bases. Trimming left V 2 bases short and J 1 base short, with 8 bases between. CDR3 length: 14 amino acids. The CDR3 is CASSLKGGNTEAFF. The CDR3 region has the DNA TGTGCCAGCAGTTTAAAGGGGGGGAACACTGAAGCTTTCTTT.

This clonotype appeared many times. The CDR3 DNA sequence: TGTGCCACCAGTGATCCCCGACAGGGGAACGGCGAGACCCAGTACTTC. It yields the protein CATSDPRQGNGETQYF. The chain combines TRBV24-1 with TRBJ2-5; 8 nucleotides line up with TRBD1. CDR1 is KGHDR and CDR2 is SFDVKD in the germline V gene. J was trimmed by 5 bases and V by 3 bases; bases with no gene match: 10. The CDR3 extends over 16 amino acids.

This chain connects TRBV20-1 to TRBJ1-1, with D hard to call. CDR1 and CDR2 (germline): DFQATT, SNEGSKA (reference sequence). The CDR3 sequence is 12 residues long. The V and J ends lost 6 bases and 4 bases respectively, with 12 bases between them. The CDR3 nucleotides read TGCAGTGCAAAACAGACGGTCACTGAAGCTTTCTTT. Translation gives CSAKQTVTEAFF.

The chain couples TRBV30 to TRBJ2-3, with TRBD2 matching 10 bases. CDR3 length equals 15 residues. Germline loops: CDR1 GTSNPN, CDR2 SVGIG (reference sequence). Unmatched junction bases numbered 7, after V lost 1 base and J lost 6 bases. CDR3 DNA sequence: TGTGCCTGGAGTGGCCCTAGCGGGGGTTGGGATACGCAGTATTTT. This sequence encodes CAWSGPSGGWDTQYF.

The chain is built from TRBV12-3 or TRBV12-4 and TRBJ2-5; possible D gene TRBD2, 6 bases. Trimming took off 6 bases at V and 6 bases at J, with 17 bases between the two ends. The CDR3 length is 14 residues. In DNA, the CDR3 is TGTGCCAGCAGGGGCACCAGGAGGGGACAGACCCAGTACTTC. Its translation is CASRGTRRGQTQYF.

This clonotype has just a few counts. The V and J genes are TRBV7-2 and TRBJ2-3; D ambiguous. The length of the CDR3 is 12 residues. Germline V lookup: CDR1 SGHTA, CDR2 FQGNSA. V was cut by 4 bases and J by 5 bases, with 7 bases left in between. The CDR3 loop is CASSSQRDTQYF. The CDR3 region has the DNA TGTGCCAGCAGCTCCCAACGAGATACGCAGTATTTT.

The rearrangement links TRBV7-2 to TRBJ1-6; the match to TRBD1 covers 9 bases. CDR3 length equals 14 residues. CDR1 SGHTA and CDR2 FQGNSA come from the germline V gene. V lost 4 bases, J lost 16 bases, and 11 bases stayed unmatched. Written as DNA, the CDR3 is TGTGCCAGCAGCTGGCCGGGACAGGGCGACATTCTCCACTTT. Translating it yields CASSWPGQGDILHF.

The chain is built from TRBV21-1 and TRBJ2-3; the table's D call, TRBD1, was not checked against the DNA. TRBV21-1 is deemed a pseudogene. This CDR3 spans 16 amino acids. The DNA for the CDR3 is TGTGCCAGCAGCAAACGACCGGGAAGAAGCACAGATACGCAGTATTTT. Amino acid sequence: CASSKRPGRSTDTQYF.

This clonotype was observed at least ten times. This rearrangement joins TRBV5-1 to TRBJ2-3; 8 bases agree with TRBD2. With 1 base clipped from V and 2 bases from J, the junction kept 6 bases outside the gene matches. The CDR3 contains 16 residues. The V gene's germline CDR1 is SGHRS and CDR2 YFSETQ. Written as DNA, the CDR3 is TGCGCCAGCAGCTTGCCCGGGGGGGAAGTCACAGATACGCAGTATTTT. It encodes CASSLPGGEVTDTQYF.

This chain connects TRBV6-2 or TRBV6-3 to TRBJ2-1, with 7 bases aligning to TRBD1. The trim removed 6 bases at V and 4 bases at J, leaving 12 bases unmatched. This CDR3 has 16 amino acids. Looked up from germline, CDR1 is MNHEY and CDR2 is SVGEGT. The CDR3 nucleotides are TGTGCCAGCAGAGGCACAGGGGTTCCCCTATACAATGAGCAGTTCTTC. Translation: CASRGTGVPLYNEQFF.

The V gene is TRBV6-2 or TRBV6-3, the J gene TRBJ1-6; D is unresolved. The V and J ends lost 5 bases and 7 bases respectively, with 12 bases between them. Germline V CDR1 and CDR2: MNHEY, SVGEGT. The CDR3 consists of 14 residues. CDR3 region: CASSPSFRNSPLHF. In DNA, the CDR3 is TGTGCCAGCAGTCCCTCGTTTAGGAATTCACCCCTCCACTTT.

This clonotype showed up just a few times. Germline and junction disagree at one end, which may indicate a read error. The chain links TRBV7-2 to TRBJ1-2, with TRBD1 matching over 7 bases. CDR3 size: 13 residues. Germline V gene sequence: CDR1 SGHTA, CDR2 FQGNSA. This chain's CDR3 is CASSLGVRDRFSF. For the CDR3, the DNA is TGTGCCAGCAGCCTAGGGGTACGGGACAGATTCTCCTTC.

V usage is TRBV11-3 and J usage is TRBJ2-1; 8 bases fit TRBD2. Germline CDR1 reads SGHNT; CDR2 reads YENEEA. This CDR3 contains 12 residues. Trimming removed 5 bases from V and 12 bases from J; junction bases left unmatched: 6. DNA of the CDR3: TGTGCCAGCAGCCTCTCGGGAGGGTCGCAGTTCTTC. This encodes CASSLSGGSQFF.

The V gene is TRBV29-1, the J gene TRBJ1-1; 9 nucleotides align to TRBD1. This CDR3 contains 12 residues. Per the germline V gene, CDR1 is SQVTM and CDR2 is ANQGSEA. The V segment lost 6 bases and the J segment 6 bases; nucleotides outside the gene matches: 5. The CDR3: CSVRTGEAEAFF. The CDR3, as DNA: TGCAGCGTCAGGACAGGGGAAGCTGAAGCTTTCTTT.

This chain joins TRBV7-6 and TRBJ2-5, with a possible D match to TRBD2 (5 bases). Germline V lookup: CDR1 SGHVS, CDR2 FNYEAQ. This CDR3 has 16 residues. Trimming left V 5 bases short and J 0 bases short, with 16 bases between. The CDR3 bases are TGTGCCAGCAGCATCGGGTTGGGCGGGTACCAAGAGACCCAGTACTTC. Translating it yields CASSIGLGGYQETQYF.